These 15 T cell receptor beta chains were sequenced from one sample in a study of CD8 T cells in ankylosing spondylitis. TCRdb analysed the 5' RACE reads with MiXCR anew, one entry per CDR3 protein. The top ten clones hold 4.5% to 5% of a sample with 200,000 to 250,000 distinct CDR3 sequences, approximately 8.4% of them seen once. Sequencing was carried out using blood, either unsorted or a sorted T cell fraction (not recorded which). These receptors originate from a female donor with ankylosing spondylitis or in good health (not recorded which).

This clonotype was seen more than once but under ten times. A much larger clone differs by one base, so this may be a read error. CDR3 DNA: TGTGCCAGCAGTTACTCGCACAGAGCGGATTTCTTT. It is translated as CASSYSHRADFF. This chain uses TRBV6-2 or TRBV6-3 with TRBJ1-1; no definite D call. V gave up 0 bases and J gave up 13 bases, with 12 bases separating them. CDR1 and CDR2 (germline): MNHEY, SVGEGT. The CDR3 covers 12 residues.

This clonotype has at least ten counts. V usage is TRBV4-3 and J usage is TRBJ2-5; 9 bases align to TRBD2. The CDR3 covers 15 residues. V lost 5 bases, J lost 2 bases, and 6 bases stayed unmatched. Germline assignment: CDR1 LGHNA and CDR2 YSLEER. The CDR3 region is CASSVAAGGQETQYF. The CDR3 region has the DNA TGCGCCAGCAGCGTAGCAGCGGGAGGACAAGAGACCCAGTACTTC.

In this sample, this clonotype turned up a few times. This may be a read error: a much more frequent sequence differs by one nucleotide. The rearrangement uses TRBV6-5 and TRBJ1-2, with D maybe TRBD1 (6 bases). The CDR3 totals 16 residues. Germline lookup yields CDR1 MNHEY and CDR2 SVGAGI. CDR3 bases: TGTACCAGCAGTTACAACAGAGGACAGTCTTCTTTTGGCTACACCTTC. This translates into CTSSYNRGQSSFGYTF.

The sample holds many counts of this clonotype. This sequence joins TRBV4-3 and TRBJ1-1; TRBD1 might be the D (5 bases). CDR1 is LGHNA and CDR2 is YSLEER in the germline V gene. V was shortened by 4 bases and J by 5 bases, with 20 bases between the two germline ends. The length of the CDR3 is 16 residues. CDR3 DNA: TGCGCCAGCAGCCGATACGGGGTCGGGGCAGGGACTGAAGCTTTCTTT. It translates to CASSRYGVGAGTEAFF.

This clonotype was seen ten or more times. CDR3 nucleotides: TGCAGTGCTAGAGAGTCCTTCTCAGGGAGCTCCTACGAGCAGTACTTC. It specifies CSARESFSGSSYEQYF. The chain carries TRBV20-1 and TRBJ2-7; D may match TRBD1 or TRBD2 (5 bases each). The CDR3 is made up of 16 amino acids. Germline V gene lookup returns CDR1 DFQATT and CDR2 SNEGSKA (reference sequence). V was clipped by 0 bases and J by 0 bases, with 15 bases between them.

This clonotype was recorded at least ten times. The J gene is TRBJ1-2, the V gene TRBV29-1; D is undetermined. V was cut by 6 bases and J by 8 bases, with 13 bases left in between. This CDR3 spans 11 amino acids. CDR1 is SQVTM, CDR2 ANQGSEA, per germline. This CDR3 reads CSVARTAGYTF. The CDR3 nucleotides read TGCAGCGTGGCCAGGACGGCGGGCTACACCTTC.

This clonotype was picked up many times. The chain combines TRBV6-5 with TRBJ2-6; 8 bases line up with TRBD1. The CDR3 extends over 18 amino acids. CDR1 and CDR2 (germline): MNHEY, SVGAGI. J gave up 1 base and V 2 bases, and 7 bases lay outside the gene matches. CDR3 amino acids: CASSYAGTGVSGANVLTF. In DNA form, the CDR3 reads TGTGCCAGCAGTTACGCTGGGACAGGAGTATCTGGGGCCAACGTCCTGACTTTC.

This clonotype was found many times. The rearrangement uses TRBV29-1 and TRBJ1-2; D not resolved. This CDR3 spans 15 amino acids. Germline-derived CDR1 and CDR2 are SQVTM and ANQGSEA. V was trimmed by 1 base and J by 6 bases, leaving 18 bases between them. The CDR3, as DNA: TGCAGCGTTGAAGGACGCTCCCCGGGAGATGATGGCTACACCTTC. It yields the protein CSVEGRSPGDDGYTF.

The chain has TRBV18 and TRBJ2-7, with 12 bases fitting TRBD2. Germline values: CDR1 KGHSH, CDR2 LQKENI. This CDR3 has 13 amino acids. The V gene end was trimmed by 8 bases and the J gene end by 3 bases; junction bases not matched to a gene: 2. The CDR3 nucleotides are TGTGCCAGCGGACTAGCGGGAAACTACGAGCAGTACTTC. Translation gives CASGLAGNYEQYF.

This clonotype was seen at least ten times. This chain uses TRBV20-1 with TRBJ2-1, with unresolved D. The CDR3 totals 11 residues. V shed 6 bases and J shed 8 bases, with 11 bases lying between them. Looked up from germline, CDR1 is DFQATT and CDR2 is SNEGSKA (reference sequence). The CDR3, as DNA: TGCAGTGCCAGACCTCGCGATGAGCAGTTCTTC. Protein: CSARPRDEQFF.

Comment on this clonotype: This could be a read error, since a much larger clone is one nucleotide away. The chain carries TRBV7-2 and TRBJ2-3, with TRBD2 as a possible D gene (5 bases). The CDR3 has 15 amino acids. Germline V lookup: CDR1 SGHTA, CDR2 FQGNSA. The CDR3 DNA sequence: TGTGCCAACAGCTTAGATTATGGGAGCGCAGATACGCAGTATTTT. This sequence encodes CANSLDYGSADTQYF.

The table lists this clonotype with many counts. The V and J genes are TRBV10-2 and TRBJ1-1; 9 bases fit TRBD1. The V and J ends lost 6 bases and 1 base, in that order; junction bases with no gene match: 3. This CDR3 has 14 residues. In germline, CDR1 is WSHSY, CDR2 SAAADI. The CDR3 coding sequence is TGCGCCAGCAGGGACAGGGGTAGGAACACTGAAGCTTTCTTT. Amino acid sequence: CASRDRGRNTEAFF.

The CDR3 DNA reads as TGTGCCAGCAGTTGGACCCCAGCGCGTAGGGATGGCTACACCTTC. The encoded protein is CASSWTPARRDGYTF. This chain joins TRBV6-5 and TRBJ1-2, with unresolved D. Germline CDR1 reads MNHEY; CDR2 reads SVGAGI. This CDR3 contains 15 residues. V was shortened by 4 bases and J by 6 bases, with 18 bases between the two germline ends.

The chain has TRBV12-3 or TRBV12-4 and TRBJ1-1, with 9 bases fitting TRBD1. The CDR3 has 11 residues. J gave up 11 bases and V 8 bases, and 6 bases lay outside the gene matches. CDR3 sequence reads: CASATGGSAFF. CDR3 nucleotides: TGTGCCAGCGCGACAGGGGGGTCGGCTTTCTTT.

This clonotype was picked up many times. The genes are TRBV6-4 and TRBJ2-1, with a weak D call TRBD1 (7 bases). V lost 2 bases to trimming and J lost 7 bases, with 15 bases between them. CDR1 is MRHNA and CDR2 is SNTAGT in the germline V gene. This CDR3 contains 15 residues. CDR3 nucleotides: TGTGCCAGCAGTGACCAGGGGGGAGTGGGGAATGAGCAGTTCTTC. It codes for CASSDQGGVGNEQFF.